This T cell receptor beta chain was retrieved from a study of blood T cell repertoires in COVID-19. This CDR3 has 15 residues. V dropped 4 bases and J dropped 5; count of bases not matched to a gene: 9. The V gene's germline CDR1 is SQVTM and CDR2 ANQGSEA. The method was immunoSEQ multiplex PCR; TCRdb's version includes in-frame clones alone and lacks a portion of them. The sample consists of 250,000 to 350,000 clones, 70% to 90% of them appearing once. The material sequenced was peripheral blood. The receptor was derived from a man between 18 and 29 years old who had recovered from COVID-19. The J gene is TRBJ2-2, the V gene TRBV29-1; 8 bases map to TRBD1. This chain's CDR3 is CSVAHGTGSTGELFF. Written as DNA, the CDR3 is TGCAGCGTTGCCCACGGGACAGGAAGTACCGGGGAGCTGTTTTTT.